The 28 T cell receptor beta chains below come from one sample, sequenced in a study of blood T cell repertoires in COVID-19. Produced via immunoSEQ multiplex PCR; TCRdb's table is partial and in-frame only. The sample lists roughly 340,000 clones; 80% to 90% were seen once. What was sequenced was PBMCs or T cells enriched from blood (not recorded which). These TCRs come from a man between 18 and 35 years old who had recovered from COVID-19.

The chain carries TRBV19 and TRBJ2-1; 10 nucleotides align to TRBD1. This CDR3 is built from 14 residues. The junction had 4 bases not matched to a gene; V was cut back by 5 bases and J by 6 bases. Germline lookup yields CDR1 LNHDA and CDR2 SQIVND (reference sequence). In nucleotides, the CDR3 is TGTGCCAGTAGTTGGGGACAGGGGCTCAATGAGCAGTTCTTC. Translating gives CASSWGQGLNEQFF.

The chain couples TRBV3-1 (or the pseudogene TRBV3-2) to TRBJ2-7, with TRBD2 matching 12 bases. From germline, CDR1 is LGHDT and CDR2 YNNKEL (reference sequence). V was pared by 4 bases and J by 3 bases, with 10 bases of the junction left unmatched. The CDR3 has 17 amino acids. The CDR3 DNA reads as TGTGCCAGCAGCCCGAGGACTAGCGGGGTCCTCAGCTACGAGCAGTACTTC. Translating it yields CASSPRTSGVLSYEQYF.

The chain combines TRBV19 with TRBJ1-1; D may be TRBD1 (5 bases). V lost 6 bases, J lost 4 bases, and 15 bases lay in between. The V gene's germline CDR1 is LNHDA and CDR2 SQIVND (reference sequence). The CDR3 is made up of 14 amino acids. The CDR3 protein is CASRSLGAGTEAFF. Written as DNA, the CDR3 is TGTGCCAGTAGATCCCTAGGGGCAGGCACTGAAGCTTTCTTT.

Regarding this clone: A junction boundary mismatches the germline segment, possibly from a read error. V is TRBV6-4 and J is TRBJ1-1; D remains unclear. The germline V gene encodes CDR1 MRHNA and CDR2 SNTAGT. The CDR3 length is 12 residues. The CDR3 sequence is CAGSVKNTEAFF. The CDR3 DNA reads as TGTGCCGGCAGCGTTAAAAACACTGAAGCTTTCTTT.

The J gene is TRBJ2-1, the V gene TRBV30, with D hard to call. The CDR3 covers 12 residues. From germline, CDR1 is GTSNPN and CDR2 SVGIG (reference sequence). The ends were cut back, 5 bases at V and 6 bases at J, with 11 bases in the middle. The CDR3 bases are TGTGCCTGGCACCCGTACAGCAATGAGCAGTTCTTC. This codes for CAWHPYSNEQFF.

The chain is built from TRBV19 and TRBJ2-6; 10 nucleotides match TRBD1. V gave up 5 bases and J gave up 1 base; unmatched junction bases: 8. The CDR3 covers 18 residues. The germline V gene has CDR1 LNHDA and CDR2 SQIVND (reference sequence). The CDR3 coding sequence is TGTGCCAGTAGTCTTCCGGGACAGGGGTTATCTGGGGCCAACGTCCTGACTTTC. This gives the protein CASSLPGQGLSGANVLTF.

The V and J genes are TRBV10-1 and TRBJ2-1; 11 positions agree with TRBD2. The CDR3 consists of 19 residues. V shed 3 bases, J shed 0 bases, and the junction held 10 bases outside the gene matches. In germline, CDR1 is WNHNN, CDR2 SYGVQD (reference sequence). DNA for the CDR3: TGCGCCAGCAGTGAAGGAAGGCTAGCGGGGGGAAGCTCCTACAATGAGCAGTTCTTC. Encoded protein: CASSEGRLAGGSSYNEQFF.

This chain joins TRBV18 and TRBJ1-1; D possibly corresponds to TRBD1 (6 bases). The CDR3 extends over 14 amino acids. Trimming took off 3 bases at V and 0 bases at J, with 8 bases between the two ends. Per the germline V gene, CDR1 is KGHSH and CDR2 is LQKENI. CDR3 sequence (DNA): TGTGCCAGCTCACCTACAGGGATGAACACTGAAGCTTTCTTT. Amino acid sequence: CASSPTGMNTEAFF.

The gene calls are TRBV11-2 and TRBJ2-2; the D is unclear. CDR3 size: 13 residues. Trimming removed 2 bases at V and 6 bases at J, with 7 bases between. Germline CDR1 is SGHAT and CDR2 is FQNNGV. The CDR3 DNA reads TGTGCCAGCAGCTTACAGTCCTCCGGGGAGCTGTTTTTT. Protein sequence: CASSLQSSGELFF.

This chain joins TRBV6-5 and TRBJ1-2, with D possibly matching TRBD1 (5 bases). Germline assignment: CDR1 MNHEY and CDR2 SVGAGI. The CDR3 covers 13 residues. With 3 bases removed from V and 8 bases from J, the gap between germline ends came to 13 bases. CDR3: CASSYIERGGYTF. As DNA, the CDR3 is TGTGCCAGCAGTTATATCGAAAGGGGCGGCTACACCTTC.

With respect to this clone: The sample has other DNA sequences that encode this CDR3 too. The DNA for the CDR3 is TGTGCCAGCAGCCTGGACGGGAGCAATCAGCCCCAGCATTTT. Amino acid sequence: CASSLDGSNQPQHF. The genes are TRBV5-4 and TRBJ1-5; D is unresolved. With 4 bases removed from V and 1 base from J, the gap between germline ends came to 9 bases. The CDR3 extends over 14 amino acids. Per germline, CDR1 SGHNT and CDR2 YYREEE (reference sequence).

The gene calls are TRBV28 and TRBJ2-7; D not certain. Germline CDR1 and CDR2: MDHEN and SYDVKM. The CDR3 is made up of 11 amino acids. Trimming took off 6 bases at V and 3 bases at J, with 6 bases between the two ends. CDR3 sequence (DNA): TGTGCCAGCAGCTTGTACTACGAGCAGTACTTC. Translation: CASSLYYEQYF.

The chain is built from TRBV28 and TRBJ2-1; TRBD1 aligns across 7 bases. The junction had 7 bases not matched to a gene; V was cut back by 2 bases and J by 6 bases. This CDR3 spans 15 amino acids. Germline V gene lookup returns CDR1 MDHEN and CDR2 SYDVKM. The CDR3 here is CASSLGQAGGNEQFF. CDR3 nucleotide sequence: TGTGCCAGCAGTTTAGGACAGGCCGGAGGCAATGAGCAGTTCTTC.

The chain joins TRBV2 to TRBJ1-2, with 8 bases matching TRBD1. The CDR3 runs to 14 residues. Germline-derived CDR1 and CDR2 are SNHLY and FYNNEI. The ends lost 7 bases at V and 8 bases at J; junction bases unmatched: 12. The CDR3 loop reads CASIGTGRTGGYTF. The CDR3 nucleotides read TGTGCCAGCATTGGGACAGGAAGAACTGGAGGCTACACCTTC. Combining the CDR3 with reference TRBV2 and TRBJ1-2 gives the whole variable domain EPEVTQTPSHQVTQMGQEVILRCVPISNHLYFYWYRQILGQKVEFLVSFYNNEISEKSEIFDDQFSVERPDGSNFTLKIRSTKLEDSAMYFCASIGTGRTGGYTFGSGTRLTVV.

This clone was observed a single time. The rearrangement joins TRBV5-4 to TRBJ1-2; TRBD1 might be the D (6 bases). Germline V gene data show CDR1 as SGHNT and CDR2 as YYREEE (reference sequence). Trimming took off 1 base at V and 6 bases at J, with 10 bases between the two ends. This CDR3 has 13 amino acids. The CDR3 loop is CASSLNRVHGYTF. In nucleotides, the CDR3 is TGTGCCAGCAGCTTGAACAGGGTCCATGGCTACACCTTC.

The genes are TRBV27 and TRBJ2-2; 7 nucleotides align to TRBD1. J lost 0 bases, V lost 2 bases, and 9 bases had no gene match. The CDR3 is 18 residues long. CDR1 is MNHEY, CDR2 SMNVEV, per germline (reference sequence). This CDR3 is CASSLRRQGPTNTGELFF. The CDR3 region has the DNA TGTGCCAGCAGTTTACGGAGACAGGGCCCAACGAACACCGGGGAGCTGTTTTTT.

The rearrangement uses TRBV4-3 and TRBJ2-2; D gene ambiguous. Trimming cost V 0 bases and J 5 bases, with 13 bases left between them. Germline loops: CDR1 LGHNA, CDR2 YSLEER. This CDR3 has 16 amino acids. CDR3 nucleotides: TGCGCCAGCAGCCAAGATCCGAAGGTGAGGACCGGGGAGCTGTTTTTT. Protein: CASSQDPKVRTGELFF.

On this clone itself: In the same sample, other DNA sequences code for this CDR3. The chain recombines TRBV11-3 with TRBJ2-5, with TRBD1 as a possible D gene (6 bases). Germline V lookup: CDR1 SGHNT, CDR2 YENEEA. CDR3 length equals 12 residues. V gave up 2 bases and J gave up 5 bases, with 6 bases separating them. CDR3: CASSLTGETQYF. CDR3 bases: TGTGCCAGCAGCTTAACAGGGGAGACCCAGTACTTC.

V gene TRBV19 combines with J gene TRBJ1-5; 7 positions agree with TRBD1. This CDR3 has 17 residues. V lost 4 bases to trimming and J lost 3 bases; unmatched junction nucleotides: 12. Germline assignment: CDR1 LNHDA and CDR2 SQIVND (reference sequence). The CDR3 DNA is TGTGCCAGTAGTAGAGGGTGGGACAGTCAAACCAATCAGCCCCAGCATTTT. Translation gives CASSRGWDSQTNQPQHF.

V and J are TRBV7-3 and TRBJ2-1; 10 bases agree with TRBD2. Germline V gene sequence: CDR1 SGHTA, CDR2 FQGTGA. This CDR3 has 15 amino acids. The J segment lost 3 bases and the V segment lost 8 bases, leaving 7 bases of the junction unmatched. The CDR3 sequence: CASSEWTSGYNEQFF. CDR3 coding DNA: TGTGCCAGCTCTGAATGGACTAGCGGCTACAATGAGCAGTTCTTC.

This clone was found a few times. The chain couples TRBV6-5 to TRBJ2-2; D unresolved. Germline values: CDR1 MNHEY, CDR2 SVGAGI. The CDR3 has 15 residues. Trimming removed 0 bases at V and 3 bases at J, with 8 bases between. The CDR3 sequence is CASSYSRAYTGELFF. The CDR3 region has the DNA TGTGCCAGCAGTTACTCGCGCGCGTACACCGGGGAGCTGTTTTTT.

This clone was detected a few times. The CDR3, as DNA: TGTGCCAGCAGCTTGGCAGGGGGGTGGTACACTGAAGCTTTCTTT. Translating it yields CASSLAGGWYTEAFF. J is TRBJ1-1 and V is TRBV7-2; 7 positions agree with TRBD1. The CDR3 is made up of 15 amino acids. The germline V gene encodes CDR1 SGHTA and CDR2 FQGNSA. The V and J ends lost 3 bases and 3 bases, in that order; junction bases with no gene match: 7.

The DNA of the CDR3 is TGTGCCAGCAGTACGGACAGGGGGCCAGAGACCCAGTACTTC. It codes for CASSTDRGPETQYF. The chain employs TRBV28 and TRBJ2-5; 11 bases fit TRBD1. The germline V gene encodes CDR1 MDHEN and CDR2 SYDVKM. The CDR3 sequence is 14 residues long. Unmatched junction bases numbered 3, after V lost 5 bases and J lost 4 bases.

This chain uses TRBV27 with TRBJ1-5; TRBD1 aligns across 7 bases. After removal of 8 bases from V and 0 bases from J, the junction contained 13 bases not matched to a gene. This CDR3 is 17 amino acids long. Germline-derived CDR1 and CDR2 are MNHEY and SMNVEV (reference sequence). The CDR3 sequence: CASRPGQYLYSNQPQHF. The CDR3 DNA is TGTGCCAGCCGCCCGGGACAGTATTTGTATAGCAATCAGCCCCAGCATTTT.

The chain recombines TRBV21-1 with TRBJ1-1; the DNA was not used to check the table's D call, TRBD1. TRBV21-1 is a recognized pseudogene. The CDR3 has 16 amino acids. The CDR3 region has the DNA TGTGCCAGCAGCAAAGTGAACAGGGTAATGAACACTGAAGCTTTCTTT. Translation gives CASSKVNRVMNTEAFF.

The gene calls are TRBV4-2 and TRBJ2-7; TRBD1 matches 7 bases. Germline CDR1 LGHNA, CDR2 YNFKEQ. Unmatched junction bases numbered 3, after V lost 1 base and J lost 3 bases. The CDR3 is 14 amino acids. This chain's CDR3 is CASSQVGTDYEQYF. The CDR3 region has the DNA TGTGCCAGCAGCCAAGTGGGGACAGACTACGAGCAGTACTTC.

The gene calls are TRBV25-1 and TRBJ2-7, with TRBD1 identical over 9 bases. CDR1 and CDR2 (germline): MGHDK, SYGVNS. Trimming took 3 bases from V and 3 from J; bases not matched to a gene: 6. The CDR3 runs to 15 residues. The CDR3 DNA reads TGTGCCAGCAGTGAGCCCGGGACAGGGATCTACGAGCAGTACTTC. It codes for CASSEPGTGIYEQYF.

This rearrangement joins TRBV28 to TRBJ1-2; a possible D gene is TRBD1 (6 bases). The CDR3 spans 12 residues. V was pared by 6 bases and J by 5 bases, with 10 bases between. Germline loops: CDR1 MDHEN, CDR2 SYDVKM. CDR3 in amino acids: CASRRTAYGYTF. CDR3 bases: TGTGCCAGCAGAAGGACAGCTTATGGCTACACCTTC.